The rows below give T cell receptor beta chains drawn from one sample of a study of CD8 T cells in ankylosing spondylitis. TCRdb re-analysed the 5' RACE reads in MiXCR, keeping a single row per CDR3 protein. The table has 250,000 to 400,000 distinct CDR3 sequences, roughly 10% seen once. Material: blood, either unsorted or a sorted T cell fraction (not recorded which). All receptors come from a female donor with ankylosing spondylitis or in good health (not recorded which). The CDR3 runs from the conserved cysteine through the conserved F or W. Each record gives: V gene, J gene, clone size, D gene, CDR3 DNA, CDR3 protein. D genes are given only for firm matches. Clone size is stated in some rows and not others, as once, few, many or a class when expanded.

TRBV20-1	TRBJ2-1	many	-	TGCAGTGCTTTCCCTCTGGAGAGCTCCTACAATGAGCAGTTCTTC	CSAFPLESSYNEQFF
TRBV20-1	TRBJ1-5	many	TRBD1	TGCAGTGCTAGACTACAGGGGAGAAATCAGCCCCAGCATTTT	CSARLQGRNQPQHF
TRBV7-9	TRBJ2-1	few	-	TGTGCCAGCAGCTTATCGATAGGCAACAATGAGCAGTTCTTC	CASSLSIGNNEQFF
TRBV14	TRBJ1-1	-	-	TGTGCCAGCAGCCAAGCAAGTTACAGGGTAAGGGAGAACACTGAAGCTTTCTTT	CASSQASYRVRENTEAFF
TRBV7-8	TRBJ1-4	few	-	TGTGCCAGCAGCACCCGGACTTCCAGACCAACTAATGAAAAACTGTTTTTT	CASSTRTSRPTNEKLFF
TRBV27	TRBJ2-3	many	TRBD1	TGTGCCAGCAGTTTCGGGACAGGGGGCTTCACAGATACGCAGTATTTT	CASSFGTGGFTDTQYF
TRBV4-1	TRBJ1-2	-	TRBD1	TGCGCCAGCAGCCAACCCGGACAGGAAGGGTTTTATGGCTACACCTTC	CASSQPGQEGFYGYTF
TRBV9	TRBJ2-7	few	-	TGTGCCAGCAGCGTAGATGACATATACCCCGAGCAGTACTTC	CASSVDDIYPEQYF
TRBV27	TRBJ1-2	few	-	TGTGCCAGCAGTTTCTCAGGGTGGGACTCGGGCGGCTACACCTTC	CASSFSGWDSGGYTF
TRBV27	TRBJ2-3	-	TRBD2	TGTGCCAGCAGTTTTGCCCTAGCGGCAGATACGCAGTATTTT	CASSFALAADTQYF
TRBV7-2	TRBJ2-2	many	-	TGTGCCAGCAGACCAACAGTGAACACCGGGGAGCTGTTTTTT	CASRPTVNTGELFF
TRBV3-1	TRBJ2-1	-	TRBD2	TGTGCCAGCAGCCAAACCTTAACTAGCGGGGGGTTCAATGAGCAGTTCTTC	CASSQTLTSGGFNEQFF
TRBV18	TRBJ2-5	-	TRBD2	TGTGCCAGCTCAGAGCGGGGACAAGAGACCCAGTACTTC	CASSERGQETQYF
TRBV9	TRBJ2-1	many	TRBD2	TGTGCCAGCAGCGTCGGCGGCGGGGGATCAAATGAGCAGTTCTTC	CASSVGGGGSNEQFF
TRBV20-1	TRBJ1-5	many	-	TGCAGTGCGATTCCTTATAGGACGGGGGGCAATCAGCCCCAGCATTTT	CSAIPYRTGGNQPQHF
TRBV28	TRBJ1-1	many	-	TGTGCCAGCAGTTTAGGGACACCACAGAACACTGAAGCTTTCTTT	CASSLGTPQNTEAFF
TRBV5-1	TRBJ1-4	few	-	TGCGCCAGCAGCTTGTCGAGGGGAAGGGAAAAACTGTTTTTT	CASSLSRGREKLFF
TRBV5-8	TRBJ2-7	-	-	TGTGCCAGCAGCATTGTAAGTGTTGGGGGGTTAGTCAGCGACGTGGGCTCCTACGAGCAGTACTTC	CASSIVSVGGLVSDVGSYEQYF
TRBV10-3	TRBJ2-1	many	-	TGTGCCATCAGTGAGTCGAACGGCGGGGAGCAGTTCTTC	CAISESNGGEQFF
TRBV7-2	TRBJ2-5	-	-	TGTGCCAGCAGGCACAGGGAGACCCAGTACTTC	CASRHRETQYF
TRBV5-1	TRBJ1-2	many	-	TGCGCCAGCAGCTTGGAGGGGTCTGGCTACACCTTC	CASSLEGSGYTF
TRBV12-3/TRBV12-4	TRBJ1-2	many	TRBD1	TGTGCCAGCGGCAGGGGGGATTCTAGCTATGGCTACACCTTC	CASGRGDSSYGYTF
TRBV20-1	TRBJ2-7	many	-	TGCAGTGCTAGTCGGACCTCCTACGAGCAGTACTTC	CSASRTSYEQYF
TRBV7-2	TRBJ2-5	many	-	TGTGCCAGCTCAGCGGCCCGGACTACGGGTAGGGAGACCCAGTACTTC	CASSAARTTGRETQYF
TRBV6-1	TRBJ1-5	many	-	TGTGCCAGCAGTGATTATTTCGGCAATCAGCCCCAGCATTTT	CASSDYFGNQPQHF
TRBV10-3	TRBJ1-1	-	-	TGTGCCATCAGTGTCGGGACACTATCAATTAACACTGAAGCTTTCTTT	CAISVGTLSINTEAFF
TRBV20-1	TRBJ2-7	few	-	TGCAGTGCTAGAGAAGGAGGGGGGGACTACGAGCAGTACTTC	CSAREGGGDYEQYF
TRBV5-1	TRBJ2-5	many	-	TGCGCCAGCAGCTTGAGTCGGTTCGGTGACCAAGAGACCCAGTACTTC	CASSLSRFGDQETQYF
TRBV30	TRBJ2-3	many	-	TGTGCCTGGAGTCTACGACGGTCCACAGATACGCAGTATTTT	CAWSLRRSTDTQYF
TRBV12-3/TRBV12-4	TRBJ2-1	many	TRBD2	TGTGCCAGCAGTCGGGGGGGCCGAAGCACCAATGAGCAGTTCTTC	CASSRGGRSTNEQFF
TRBV7-9	TRBJ1-5	many	-	TGTGCCAGCAGCCCGGACTATAGCAATCAGCCCCAGCATTTT	CASSPDYSNQPQHF
TRBV5-1	TRBJ2-3	many	TRBD2	TGCGCCAGCAGCTTGGGGGCCCTAGCGGGGGCCTTTAGCACAGATACGCAGTATTTT	CASSLGALAGAFSTDTQYF
TRBV5-4	TRBJ2-7	-	-	TGTGCCAGCAGCTACGGGCCCTCCTGCGAGCAGTACTTC	CASSYGPSCEQYF
TRBV3-1	TRBJ1-6	many	TRBD1	TGTGCCAGCAGCCTTCGGACAGGCTTGTATTCACCCCTCCACTTT	CASSLRTGLYSPLHF
TRBV5-6	TRBJ2-1	-	-	TGTGCCAGCAGCCCTGGCCAGGCCCGAGGGAATGAGCAGTTCTTC	CASSPGQARGNEQFF
TRBV20-1	TRBJ2-4	many	-	TGCAGTGCGCCGACGACGCGGTGGAACATTCAGTACTTC	CSAPTTRWNIQYF
TRBV5-1	TRBJ2-2	many	TRBD1	TGCGCCAGCAGCCCCGGGACAGGGGGCTCCGGGGAGCTGTTTTTT	CASSPGTGGSGELFF
TRBV7-9	TRBJ2-5	few	TRBD1	TGTGCCAGCAGCTCAACAGGGGGCCTGGAGACCCAGTACTTC	CASSSTGGLETQYF
TRBV7-6	TRBJ2-3	many	-	TGTGCCAGCAGCTCGAAGAGCGGGACAGATACGCAGTATTTT	CASSSKSGTDTQYF
TRBV12-3/TRBV12-4	TRBJ1-2	few	-	TGTGCCAGTTCCCCTTCGGGCAGGCGGGGGAATGGCTACACCTTC	CASSPSGRRGNGYTF
TRBV5-1	TRBJ2-1	few	TRBD1	TGCGCCAGCAGTCCGCAAGAGGGGGCCAACAATGAGCAGTTCTTC	CASSPQEGANNEQFF